This record covers a single TCR beta chain. Its antigen is still unknown. MiXCR, applied by TCRdb to the reads, yields one record per CDR3 protein. The sample records approximately 770,000 distinct CDR3 sequences, just under 30% being singletons. This CDR3 has 16 residues. Trimming took 0 bases from V and 1 from J, leaving 12 bases between them. Germline V gives CDR1 SNHLY, CDR2 FYNNEI. These data belong to a study of T cell repertoires in cytomegalovirus infection. On the study more broadly: A matching HLA type, together with CMV infection, was signaled by public TCR beta signatures. Study outcomes and limitations: CMV-specific TCR beta clonotypes restricted by HLA-C were the ones dominating the ex vivo response.

The gene calls are TRBV2 and TRBJ1-1; D is possibly TRBD1 (5 bases). The TCR comes from a human donor in good health (CMV status not recorded). Some clones in this sample may be carry-over from other donors' samples. This sample comprised cultured CD8+ T cells from PBMCs, obtained from culture after CMV antigen stimulation. The CDR3 is CASSEAGEGPNTEAFF. The CDR3 DNA sequence: TGTGCCAGCAGTGAAGCTGGGGAGGGACCGAACACTGAAGCTTTCTTT.